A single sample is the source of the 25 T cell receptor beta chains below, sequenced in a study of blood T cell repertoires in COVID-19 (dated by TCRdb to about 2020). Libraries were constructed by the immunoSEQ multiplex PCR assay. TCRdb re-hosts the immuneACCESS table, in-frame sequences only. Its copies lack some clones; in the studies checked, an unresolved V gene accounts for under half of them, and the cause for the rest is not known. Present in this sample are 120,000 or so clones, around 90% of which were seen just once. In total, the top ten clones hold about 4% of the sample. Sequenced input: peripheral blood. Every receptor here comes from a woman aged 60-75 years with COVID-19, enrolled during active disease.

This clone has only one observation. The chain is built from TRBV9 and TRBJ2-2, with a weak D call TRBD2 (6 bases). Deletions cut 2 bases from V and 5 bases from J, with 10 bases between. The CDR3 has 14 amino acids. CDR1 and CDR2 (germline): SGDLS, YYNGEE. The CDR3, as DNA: TGTGCCAGCAGCGTGGGGACTCTTACCGGGGAGCTGTTTTTT. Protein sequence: CASSVGTLTGELFF.

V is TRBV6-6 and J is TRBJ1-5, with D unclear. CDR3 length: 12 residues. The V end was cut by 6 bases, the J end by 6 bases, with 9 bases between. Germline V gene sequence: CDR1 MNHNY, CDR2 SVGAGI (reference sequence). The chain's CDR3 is CASSLGGQPQHF. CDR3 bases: TGTGCCAGCAGCCTGGGAGGTCAGCCCCAGCATTTT.

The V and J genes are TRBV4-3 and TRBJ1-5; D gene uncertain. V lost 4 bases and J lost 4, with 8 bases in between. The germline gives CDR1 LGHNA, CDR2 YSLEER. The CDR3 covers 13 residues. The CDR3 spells CASSLERNQPQHF. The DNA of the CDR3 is TGCGCCAGCAGCCTAGAGAGGAATCAGCCCCAGCATTTT.

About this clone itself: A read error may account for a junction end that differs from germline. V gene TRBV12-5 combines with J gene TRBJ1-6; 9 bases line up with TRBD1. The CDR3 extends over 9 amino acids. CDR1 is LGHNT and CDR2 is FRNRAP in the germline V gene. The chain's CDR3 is CASWDRVTF. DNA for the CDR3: TGTGCTAGCTGGGACAGGGTAACTTTT.

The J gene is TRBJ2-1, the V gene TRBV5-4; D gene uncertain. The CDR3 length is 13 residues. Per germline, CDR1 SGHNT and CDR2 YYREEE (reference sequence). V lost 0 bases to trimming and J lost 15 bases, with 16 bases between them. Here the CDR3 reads CASSLDRRASRFF. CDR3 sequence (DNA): TGTGCCAGCAGCTTGGATAGAAGAGCCTCGCGGTTCTTC.

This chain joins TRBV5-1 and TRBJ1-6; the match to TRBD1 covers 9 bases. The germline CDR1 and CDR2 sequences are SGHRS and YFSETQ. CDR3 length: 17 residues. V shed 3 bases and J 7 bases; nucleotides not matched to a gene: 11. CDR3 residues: CASSSRSLQGANSPLHF. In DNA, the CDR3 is TGCGCCAGCAGCTCACGTTCGTTACAGGGGGCGAATTCACCCCTCCACTTT.

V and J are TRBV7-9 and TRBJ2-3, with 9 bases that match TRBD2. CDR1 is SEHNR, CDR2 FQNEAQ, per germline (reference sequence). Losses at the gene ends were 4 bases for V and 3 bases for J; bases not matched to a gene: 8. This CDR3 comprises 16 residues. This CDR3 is CASSSPKAGGTDTQYF. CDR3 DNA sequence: TGTGCCAGCAGCTCTCCAAAAGCGGGGGGAACAGATACGCAGTATTTT.

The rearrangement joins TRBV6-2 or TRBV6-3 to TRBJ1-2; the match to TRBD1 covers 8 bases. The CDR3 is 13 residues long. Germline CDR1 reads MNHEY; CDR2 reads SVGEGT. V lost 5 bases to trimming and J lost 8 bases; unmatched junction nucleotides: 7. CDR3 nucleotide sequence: TGTGCCAGCAGTGCTACAGGGGGAAGAGGCTACACCTTC. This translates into CASSATGGRGYTF.

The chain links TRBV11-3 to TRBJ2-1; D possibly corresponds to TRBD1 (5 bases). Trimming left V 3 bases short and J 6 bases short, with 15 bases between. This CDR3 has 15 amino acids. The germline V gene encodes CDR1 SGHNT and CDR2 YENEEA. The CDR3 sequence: CASSFGSHRSNEQFF. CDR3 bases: TGTGCCAGCAGCTTCGGGTCCCACAGGAGCAATGAGCAGTTCTTC.

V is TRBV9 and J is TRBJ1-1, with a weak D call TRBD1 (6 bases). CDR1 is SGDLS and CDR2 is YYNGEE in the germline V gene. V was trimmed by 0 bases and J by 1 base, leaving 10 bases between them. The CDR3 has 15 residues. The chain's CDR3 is CASSVGTVQNTEAFF. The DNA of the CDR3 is TGTGCCAGCAGCGTAGGGACAGTCCAGAACACTGAAGCTTTCTTT.

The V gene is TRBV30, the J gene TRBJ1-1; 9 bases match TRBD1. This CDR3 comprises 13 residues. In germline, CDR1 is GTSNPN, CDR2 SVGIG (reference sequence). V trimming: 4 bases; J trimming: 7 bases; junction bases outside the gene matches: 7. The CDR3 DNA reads TGTGCCTGGACCCGGGGACAGGGAGATGAAGCTTTCTTT. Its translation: CAWTRGQGDEAFF. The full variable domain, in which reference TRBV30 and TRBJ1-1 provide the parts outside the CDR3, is SQTIHQWPATLVQPVGSPLSLECTVEGTSNPNLYWYRQAAGRGLQLLFYSVGIGQISSEVPQNLSASRPQDRQFILSSKKLLLSDSGFYLCAWTRGQGDEAFFGQGTRLTVV.

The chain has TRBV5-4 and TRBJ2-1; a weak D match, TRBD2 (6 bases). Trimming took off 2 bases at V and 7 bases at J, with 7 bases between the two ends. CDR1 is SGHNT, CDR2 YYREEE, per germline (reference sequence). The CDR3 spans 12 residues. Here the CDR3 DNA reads TGTGCCAGCAGCTTCGGGGGAAATGAGCAGTTCTTC. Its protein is CASSFGGNEQFF. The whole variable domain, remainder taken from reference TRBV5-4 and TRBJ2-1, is ETGVTQSPTHLIKTRGQQVTLRCSSQSGHNTVSWYQQALGQGPQFIFQYYREEENGRGNFPPRFSGLQFPNYSSELNVNALELDDSALYLCASSFGGNEQFFGPGTRLTVL.

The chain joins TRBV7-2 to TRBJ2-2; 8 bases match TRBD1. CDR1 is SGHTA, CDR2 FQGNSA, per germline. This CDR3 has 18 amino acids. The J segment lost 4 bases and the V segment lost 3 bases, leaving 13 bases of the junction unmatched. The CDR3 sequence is CASSLMLGQGWGTGELFF. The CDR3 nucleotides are TGTGCCAGCAGCTTGATGCTAGGACAGGGCTGGGGCACCGGGGAGCTGTTTTTT. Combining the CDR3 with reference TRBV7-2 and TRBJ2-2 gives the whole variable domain GAGVSQSPSNKVTEKGKDVELRCDPISGHTALYWYRQSLGQGLEFLIYFQGNSAPDKSGLPSDRFSAERTGGSVSTLTIQRTQQEDSAVYLCASSLMLGQGWGTGELFFGEGSRLTVL.

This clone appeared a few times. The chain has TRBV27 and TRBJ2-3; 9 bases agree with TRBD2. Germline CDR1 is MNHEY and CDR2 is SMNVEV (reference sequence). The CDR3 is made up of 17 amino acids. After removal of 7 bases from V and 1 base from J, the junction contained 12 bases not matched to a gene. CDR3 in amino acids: CASKYPGLASGTDTQYF. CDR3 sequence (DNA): TGTGCCAGCAAGTACCCGGGACTAGCATCCGGCACAGATACGCAGTATTTT.

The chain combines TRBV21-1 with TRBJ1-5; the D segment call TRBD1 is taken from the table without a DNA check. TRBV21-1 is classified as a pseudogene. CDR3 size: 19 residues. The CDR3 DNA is TGTGCCAGCAGGAATAATAGCCAGGGCCCCCCAGGGAGCAATCAGCCCCAGCATTTT. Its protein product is CASRNNSQGPPGSNQPQHF.

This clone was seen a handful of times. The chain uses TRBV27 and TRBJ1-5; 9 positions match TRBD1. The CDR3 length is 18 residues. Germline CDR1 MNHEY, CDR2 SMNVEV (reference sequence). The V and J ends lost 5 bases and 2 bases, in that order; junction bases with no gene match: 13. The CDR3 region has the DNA TGTGCCAGCAGTGCCTCACGGAGGGACAGGGCTGGCAATCAGCCCCAGCATTTT. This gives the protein CASSASRRDRAGNQPQHF.

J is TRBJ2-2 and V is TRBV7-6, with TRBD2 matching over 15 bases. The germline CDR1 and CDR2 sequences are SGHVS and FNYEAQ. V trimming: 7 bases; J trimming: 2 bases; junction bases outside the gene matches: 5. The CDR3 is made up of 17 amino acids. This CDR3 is CASTRGLAGGNTGELFF. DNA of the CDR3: TGTGCCAGCACCCGGGGACTAGCGGGGGGTAACACCGGGGAGCTGTTTTTT.

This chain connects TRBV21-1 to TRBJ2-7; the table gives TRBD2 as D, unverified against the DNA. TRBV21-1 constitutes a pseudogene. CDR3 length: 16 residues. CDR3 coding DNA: TGTGCCAGCAGCCCCACGGGGGAGGGGAGTCTCTACGAGCAGTACTTC. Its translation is CASSPTGEGSLYEQYF.

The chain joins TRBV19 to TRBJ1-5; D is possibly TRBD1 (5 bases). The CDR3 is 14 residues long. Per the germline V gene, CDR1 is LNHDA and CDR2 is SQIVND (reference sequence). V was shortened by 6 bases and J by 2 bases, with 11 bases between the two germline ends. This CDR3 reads CASRSRVGNQPQHF. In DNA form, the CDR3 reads TGTGCCAGTAGGAGCAGGGTCGGCAATCAGCCCCAGCATTTT.

CDR3: CASSASGGPQETQYF. The CDR3 DNA reads as TGCGCCAGCAGCGCTAGCGGGGGGCCCCAAGAGACCCAGTACTTC. The chain uses TRBV5-1 and TRBJ2-5; 11 bases map to TRBD2. V gave up 4 bases and J gave up 1 base; unmatched junction bases: 3. CDR1 and CDR2 (germline): SGHRS, YFSETQ. The CDR3 sequence is 15 residues long.

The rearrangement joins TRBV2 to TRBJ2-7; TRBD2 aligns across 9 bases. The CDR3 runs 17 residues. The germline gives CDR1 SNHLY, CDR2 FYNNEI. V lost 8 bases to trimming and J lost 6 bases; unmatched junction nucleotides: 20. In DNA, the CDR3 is TGTGCCAGCCGAGAGGTAGCGGGGGCCCCCGCCATCATCGAGCAGTACTTC. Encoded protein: CASREVAGAPAIIEQYF.

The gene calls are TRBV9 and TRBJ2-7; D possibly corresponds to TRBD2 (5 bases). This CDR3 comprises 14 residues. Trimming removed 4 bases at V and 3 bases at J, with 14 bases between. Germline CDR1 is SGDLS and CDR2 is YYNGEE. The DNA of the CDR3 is TGTGCCAGCAGCCCAAGCGGTACACTCTACGAGCAGTACTTC. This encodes CASSPSGTLYEQYF.

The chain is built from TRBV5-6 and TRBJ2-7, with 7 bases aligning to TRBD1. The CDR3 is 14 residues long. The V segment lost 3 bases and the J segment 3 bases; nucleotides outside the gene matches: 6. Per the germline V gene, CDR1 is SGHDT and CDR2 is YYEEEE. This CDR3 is CASSSGHRGYEQYF. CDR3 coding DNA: TGTGCCAGCAGCTCGGGTCACAGGGGCTACGAGCAGTACTTC. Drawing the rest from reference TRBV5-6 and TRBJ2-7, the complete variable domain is DAGVTQSPTHLIKTRGQQVTLRCSPKSGHDTVSWYQQALGQGPQFIFQYYEEEERQRGNFPDRFSGHQFPNYSSELNVNALLLGDSALYLCASSSGHRGYEQYFGPGTRLTVT.

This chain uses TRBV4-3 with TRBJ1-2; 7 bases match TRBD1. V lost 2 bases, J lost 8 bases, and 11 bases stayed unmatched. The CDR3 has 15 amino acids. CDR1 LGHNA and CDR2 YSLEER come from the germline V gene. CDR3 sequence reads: CASSQLKGAGEGYTF. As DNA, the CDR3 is TGCGCCAGCAGCCAACTTAAGGGGGCCGGAGAGGGCTACACCTTC.

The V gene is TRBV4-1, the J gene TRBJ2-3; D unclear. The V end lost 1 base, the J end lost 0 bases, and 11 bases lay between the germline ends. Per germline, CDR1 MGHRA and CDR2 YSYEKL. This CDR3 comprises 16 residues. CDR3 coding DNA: TGCGCCAGCAGCCAAGTATTCCCCTCTAGCACAGATACGCAGTATTTT. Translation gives CASSQVFPSSTDTQYF.